This T cell receptor beta chain was captured in a study of spatial heterogeneity in lung cancer. TCRdb reanalysed the 5' RACE reads using MiXCR and keeps one entry per CDR3 protein. The data hold over 15,000 distinct CDR3 sequences, with approximately 19% observed a single time. Time point here: blood at routine non-recurrence follow-up after resection. Germline loops: CDR1 SQVTM, CDR2 ANQGSEA. The CDR3 is made up of 15 amino acids. The ends were cut back, 0 bases at V and 3 bases at J, with 15 bases in the middle. Here the sequenced sample was PBMCs, taken at follow-up. The chain recombines TRBV29-1 with TRBJ2-7, with D perhaps matching TRBD1 (5 bases). The sequence was collected from a male donor with early-stage non-small cell lung cancer. In nucleotides, the CDR3 is TGCAGCGTTGAAGATCAAGGCAGGGAAGACTACGAGCAGTACTTC. Its translation is CSVEDQGREDYEQYF.